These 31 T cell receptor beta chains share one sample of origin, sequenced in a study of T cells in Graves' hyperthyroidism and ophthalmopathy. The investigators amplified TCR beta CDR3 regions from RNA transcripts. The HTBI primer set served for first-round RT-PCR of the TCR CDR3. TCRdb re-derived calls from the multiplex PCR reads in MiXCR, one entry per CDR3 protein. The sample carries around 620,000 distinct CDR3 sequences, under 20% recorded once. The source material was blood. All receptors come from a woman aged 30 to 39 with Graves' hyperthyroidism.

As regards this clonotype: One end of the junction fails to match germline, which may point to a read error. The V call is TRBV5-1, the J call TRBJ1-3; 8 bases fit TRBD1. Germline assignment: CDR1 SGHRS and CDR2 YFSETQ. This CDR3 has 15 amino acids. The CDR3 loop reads CASSQGALSGNTIYF. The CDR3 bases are TGTGCCAGCAGCCAGGGGGCCCTCTCTGGAAACACCATATATTTT.

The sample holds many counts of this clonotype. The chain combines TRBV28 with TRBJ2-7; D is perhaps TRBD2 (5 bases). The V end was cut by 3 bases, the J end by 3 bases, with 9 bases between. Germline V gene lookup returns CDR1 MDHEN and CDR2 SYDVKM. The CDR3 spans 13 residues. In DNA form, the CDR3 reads TGTGCCAGCAGTTTGAGGGTTGGCTACGAGCAGTACTTC. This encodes CASSLRVGYEQYF.

CDR3 in DNA: TGCGCCAGCAGCTTGGTGCAGGGGCGGTACGAGCAGTACTTC. This translates into CASSLVQGRYEQYF. The rearrangement links TRBV5-1 to TRBJ2-7; possible D gene TRBD1, 6 bases. The CDR3 loop spans 14 amino acids. The germline V gene encodes CDR1 SGHRS and CDR2 YFSETQ. Trimming left V 0 bases short and J 4 bases short, with 11 bases between.

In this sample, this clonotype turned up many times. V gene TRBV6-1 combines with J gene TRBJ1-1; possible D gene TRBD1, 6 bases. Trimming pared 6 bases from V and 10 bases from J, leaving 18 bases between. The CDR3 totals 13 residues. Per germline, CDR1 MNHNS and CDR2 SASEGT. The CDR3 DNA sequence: TGTGCCAGCAGCCTAGAGTCCAGGGGTAGAGCTTTCTTT. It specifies CASSLESRGRAFF.

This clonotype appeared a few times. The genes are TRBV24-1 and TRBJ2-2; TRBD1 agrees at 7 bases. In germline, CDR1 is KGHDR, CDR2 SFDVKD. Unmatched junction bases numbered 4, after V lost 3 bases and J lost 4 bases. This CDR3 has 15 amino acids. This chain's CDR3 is CATSDTTGSTGELFF. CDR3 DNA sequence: TGTGCCACCAGTGATACGACAGGGAGCACCGGGGAGCTGTTTTTT.

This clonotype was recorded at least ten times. The CDR3, as DNA: TGTGCCATCAGTGAGACCCAACTAAGGGGCAATGAGCAGTTCTTC. Translating gives CAISETQLRGNEQFF. The chain joins TRBV10-3 to TRBJ2-1; TRBD1 might be the D (5 bases). Trimming removed 2 bases from V and 6 bases from J, with 14 bases in between. This CDR3 is built from 15 residues. Germline CDR1 reads ENHRY; CDR2 reads SYGVKD.

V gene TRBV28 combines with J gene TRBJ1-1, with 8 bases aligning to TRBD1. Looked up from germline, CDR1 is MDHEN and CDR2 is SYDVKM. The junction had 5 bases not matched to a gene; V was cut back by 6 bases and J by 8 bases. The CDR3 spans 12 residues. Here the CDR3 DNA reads TGTGCCAGCAGGTCTGACAGGGGCGAAGCTTTCTTT. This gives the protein CASRSDRGEAFF. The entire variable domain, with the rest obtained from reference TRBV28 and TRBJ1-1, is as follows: DVKVTQSSRYLVKRTGEKVFLECVQDMDHENMFWYRQDPGLGLRLIYFSYDVKMKEKGDIPEGYSVSREKKERFSLILESASTNQTSMYLCASRSDRGEAFFGQGTRLTVV.

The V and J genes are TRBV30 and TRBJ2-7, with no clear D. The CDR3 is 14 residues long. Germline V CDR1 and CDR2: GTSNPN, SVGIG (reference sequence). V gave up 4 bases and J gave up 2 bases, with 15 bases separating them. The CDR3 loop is CAWTRGPDTYEQYF. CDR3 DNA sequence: TGTGCCTGGACCCGAGGCCCCGACACCTACGAGCAGTACTTC.

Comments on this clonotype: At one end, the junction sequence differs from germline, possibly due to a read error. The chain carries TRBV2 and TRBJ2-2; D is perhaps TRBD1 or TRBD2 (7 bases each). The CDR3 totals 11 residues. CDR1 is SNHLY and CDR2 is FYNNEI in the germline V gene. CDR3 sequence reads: CASRAGGGAVF. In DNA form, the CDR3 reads TGTGCCAGCAGGGCAGGGGGGGGAGCGGTTTTT.

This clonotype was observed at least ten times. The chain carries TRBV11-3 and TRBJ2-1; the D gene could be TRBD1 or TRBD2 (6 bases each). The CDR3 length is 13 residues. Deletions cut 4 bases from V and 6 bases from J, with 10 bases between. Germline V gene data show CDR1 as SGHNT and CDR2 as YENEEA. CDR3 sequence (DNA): TGTGCCAGCAGCTGGGGGGCTACCAATGAGCAGTTCTTC. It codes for CASSWGATNEQFF.

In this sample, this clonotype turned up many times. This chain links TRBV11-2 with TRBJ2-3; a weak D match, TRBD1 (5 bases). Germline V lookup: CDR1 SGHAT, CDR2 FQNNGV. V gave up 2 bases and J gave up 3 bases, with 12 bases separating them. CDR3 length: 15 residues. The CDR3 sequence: CASSLNQGWTDTQYF. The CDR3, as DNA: TGTGCCAGCAGCTTAAATCAGGGATGGACAGATACGCAGTATTTT.

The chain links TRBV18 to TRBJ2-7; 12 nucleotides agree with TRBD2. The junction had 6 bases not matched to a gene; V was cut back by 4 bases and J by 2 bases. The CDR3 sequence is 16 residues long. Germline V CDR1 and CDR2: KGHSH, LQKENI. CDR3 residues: CASSLKTSGSTYEQYF. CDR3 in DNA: TGTGCCAGCTCACTCAAGACTAGCGGGAGTACCTACGAGCAGTACTTC.

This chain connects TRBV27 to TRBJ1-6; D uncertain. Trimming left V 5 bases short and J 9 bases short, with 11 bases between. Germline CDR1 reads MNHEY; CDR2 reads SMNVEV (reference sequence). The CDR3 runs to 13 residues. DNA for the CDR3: TGTGCCAGCAGTCCGGGTGTTAGTTCACCCCTCCACTTT. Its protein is CASSPGVSSPLHF.

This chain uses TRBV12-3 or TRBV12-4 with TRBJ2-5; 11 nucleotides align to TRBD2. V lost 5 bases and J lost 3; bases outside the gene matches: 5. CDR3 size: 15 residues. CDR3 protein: CASSRLAGPKETQYF. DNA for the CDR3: TGTGCCAGCAGTCGACTAGCGGGACCGAAAGAGACCCAGTACTTC.

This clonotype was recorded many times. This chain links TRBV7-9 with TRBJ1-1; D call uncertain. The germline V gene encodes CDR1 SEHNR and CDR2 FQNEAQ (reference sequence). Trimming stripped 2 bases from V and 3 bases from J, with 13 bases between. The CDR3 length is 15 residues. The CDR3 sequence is CASSLLKQRDTEAFF. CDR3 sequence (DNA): TGTGCCAGCAGCTTATTAAAACAGCGGGACACTGAAGCTTTCTTT.

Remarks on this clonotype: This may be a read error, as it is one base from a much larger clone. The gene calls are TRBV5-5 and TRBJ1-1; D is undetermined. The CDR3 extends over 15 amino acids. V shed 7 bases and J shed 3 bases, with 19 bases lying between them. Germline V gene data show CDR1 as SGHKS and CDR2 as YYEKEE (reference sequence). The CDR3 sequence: CASCWSWGGDTEAFF. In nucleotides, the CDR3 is TGTGCCAGCTGCTGGTCGTGGGGTGGGGACACTGAAGCTTTCTTT.

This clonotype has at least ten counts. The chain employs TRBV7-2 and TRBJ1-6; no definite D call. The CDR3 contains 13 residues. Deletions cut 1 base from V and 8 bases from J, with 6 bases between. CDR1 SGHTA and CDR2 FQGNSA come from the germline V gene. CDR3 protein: CASSLDRHSPLHF. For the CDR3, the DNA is TGTGCCAGCAGCTTAGACAGACATTCACCCCTCCACTTT.

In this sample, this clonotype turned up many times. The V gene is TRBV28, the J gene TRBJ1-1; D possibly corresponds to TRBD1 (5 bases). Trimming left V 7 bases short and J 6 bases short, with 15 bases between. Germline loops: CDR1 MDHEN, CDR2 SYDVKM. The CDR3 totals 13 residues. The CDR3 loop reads CASNLGGGAEAFF. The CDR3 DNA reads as TGTGCCAGCAATTTGGGGGGAGGTGCTGAAGCTTTCTTT.

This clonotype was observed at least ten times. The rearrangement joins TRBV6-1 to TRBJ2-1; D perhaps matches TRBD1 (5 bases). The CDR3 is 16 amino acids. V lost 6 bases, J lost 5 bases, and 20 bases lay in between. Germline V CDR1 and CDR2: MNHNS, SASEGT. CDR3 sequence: CASSPTGAQVDNEQFF. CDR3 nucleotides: TGTGCCAGCAGCCCTACAGGTGCGCAGGTTGACAATGAGCAGTTCTTC.

The CDR3 sequence: CASSIKFTGTGELFF. The CDR3 DNA reads as TGTGCCAGCAGCATTAAATTTACAGGGACCGGGGAGCTGTTTTTT. The chain is built from TRBV6-1 and TRBJ2-2, with D maybe TRBD1 (6 bases). The CDR3 sequence is 15 residues long. V shed 6 bases and J shed 5 bases, with 16 bases lying between them. Germline V gives CDR1 MNHNS, CDR2 SASEGT.

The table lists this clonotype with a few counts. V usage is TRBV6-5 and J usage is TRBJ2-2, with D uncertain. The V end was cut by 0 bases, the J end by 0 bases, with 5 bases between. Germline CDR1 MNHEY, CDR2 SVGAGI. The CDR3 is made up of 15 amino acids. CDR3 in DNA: TGTGCCAGCAGTTACTCTAGAGCGAACACCGGGGAGCTGTTTTTT. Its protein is CASSYSRANTGELFF.

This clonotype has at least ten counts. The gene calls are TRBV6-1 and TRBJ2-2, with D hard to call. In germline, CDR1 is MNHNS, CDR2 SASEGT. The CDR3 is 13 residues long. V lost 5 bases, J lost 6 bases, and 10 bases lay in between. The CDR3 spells CASSPRRPGELFF. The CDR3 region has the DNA TGTGCCAGCAGTCCCCGGCGGCCCGGGGAGCTGTTTTTT.

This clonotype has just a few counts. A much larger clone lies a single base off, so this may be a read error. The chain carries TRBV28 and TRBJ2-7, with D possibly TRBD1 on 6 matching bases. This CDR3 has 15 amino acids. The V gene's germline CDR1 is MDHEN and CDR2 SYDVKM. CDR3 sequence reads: CASRILQGKDYEQHF. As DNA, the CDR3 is TGTGCCAGCAGGATCTTACAGGGCAAAGACTACGAGCAGCACTTC.

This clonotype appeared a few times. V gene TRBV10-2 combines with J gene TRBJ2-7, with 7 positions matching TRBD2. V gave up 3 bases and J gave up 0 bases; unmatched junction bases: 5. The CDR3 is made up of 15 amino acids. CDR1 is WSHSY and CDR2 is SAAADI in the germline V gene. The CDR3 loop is CASSEGGSFSYEQYF. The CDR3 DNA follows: TGCGCCAGCAGTGAAGGCGGGAGTTTCTCCTACGAGCAGTACTTC.

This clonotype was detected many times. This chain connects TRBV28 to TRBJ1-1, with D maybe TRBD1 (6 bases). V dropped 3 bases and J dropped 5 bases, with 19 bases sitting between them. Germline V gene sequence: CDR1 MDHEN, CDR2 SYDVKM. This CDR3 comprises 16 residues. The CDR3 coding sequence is TGTGCCAGCAGTTTCTGGGCGCAAATCCAGGGGACTGAAGCTTTCTTT. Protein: CASSFWAQIQGTEAFF.

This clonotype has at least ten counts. CDR3: CASSLLGVEETQYF. The CDR3 bases are TGTGCCAGCAGCTTGTTAGGGGTAGAGGAGACCCAGTACTTC. J is TRBJ2-5 and V is TRBV7-2; weak D call: TRBD1 (5 bases). The germline CDR1 and CDR2 sequences are SGHTA and FQGNSA. The CDR3 has 14 amino acids. V lost 3 bases, J lost 5 bases, and 13 bases lay in between.

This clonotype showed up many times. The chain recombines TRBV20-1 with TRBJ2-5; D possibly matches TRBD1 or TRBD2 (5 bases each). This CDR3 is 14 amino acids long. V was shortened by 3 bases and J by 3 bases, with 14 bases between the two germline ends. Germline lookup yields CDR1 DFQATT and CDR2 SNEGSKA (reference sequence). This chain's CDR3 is CSASTQRGEETQYF. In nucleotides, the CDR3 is TGCAGTGCTAGTACCCAGAGAGGGGAAGAGACCCAGTACTTC.

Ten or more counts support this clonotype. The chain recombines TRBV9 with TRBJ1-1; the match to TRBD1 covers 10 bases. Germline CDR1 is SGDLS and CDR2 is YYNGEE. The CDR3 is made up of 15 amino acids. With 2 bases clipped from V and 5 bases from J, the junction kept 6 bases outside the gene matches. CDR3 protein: CASSVTPGQGTEAFF. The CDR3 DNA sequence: TGTGCCAGCAGCGTTACGCCGGGACAGGGGACTGAAGCTTTCTTT. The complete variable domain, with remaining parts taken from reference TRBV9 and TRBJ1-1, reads DSGVTQTPKHLITATGQRVTLRCSPRSGDLSVYWYQQSLDQGLQFLIQYYNGEERAKGNILERFSAQQFPDLHSELNLSSLELGDSALYFCASSVTPGQGTEAFFGQGTRLTVV.

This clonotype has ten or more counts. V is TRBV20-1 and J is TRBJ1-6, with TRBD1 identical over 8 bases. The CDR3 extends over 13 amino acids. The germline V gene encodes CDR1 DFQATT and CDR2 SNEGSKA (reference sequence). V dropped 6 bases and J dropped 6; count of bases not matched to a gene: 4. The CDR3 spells CSAQTGVNSPLHF. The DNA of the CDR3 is TGCAGTGCACAGACAGGGGTTAATTCACCCCTCCACTTT.

The chain's CDR3 is CATRGWWGYTF. In DNA form, the CDR3 reads TGTGCCACACGGGGATGGTGGGGCTACACCTTC. V is TRBV10-3 and J is TRBJ1-2; D is ambiguous. V gave up 10 bases and J gave up 8 bases, with 14 bases separating them. Germline V gives CDR1 ENHRY, CDR2 SYGVKD. The CDR3 has 11 residues.

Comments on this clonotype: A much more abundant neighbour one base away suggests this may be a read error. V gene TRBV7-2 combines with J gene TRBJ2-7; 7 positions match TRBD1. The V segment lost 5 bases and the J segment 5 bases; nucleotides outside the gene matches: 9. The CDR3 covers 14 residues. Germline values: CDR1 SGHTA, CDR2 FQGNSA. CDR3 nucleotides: TGTGCCAGCAGCCTCCGTCACAGGGGAGACGAGCAGTACTTC. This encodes CASSLRHRGDEQYF.